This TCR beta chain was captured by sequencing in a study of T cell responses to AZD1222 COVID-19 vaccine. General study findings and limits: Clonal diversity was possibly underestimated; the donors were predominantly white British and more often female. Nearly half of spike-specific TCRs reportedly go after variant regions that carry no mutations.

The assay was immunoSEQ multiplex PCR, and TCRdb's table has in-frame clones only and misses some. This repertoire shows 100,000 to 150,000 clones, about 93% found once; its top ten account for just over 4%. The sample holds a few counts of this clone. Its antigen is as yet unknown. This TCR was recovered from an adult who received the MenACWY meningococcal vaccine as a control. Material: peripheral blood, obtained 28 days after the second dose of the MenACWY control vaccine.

The CDR3 is CASSVGNTEAFF. The CDR3 DNA is TGTGCCAGCAGCGTGGGGAACACTGAAGCTTTCTTT. The rearrangement joins TRBV7-6 to TRBJ1-1; D gene ambiguous. Trimming pared 5 bases from V and 1 base from J, leaving 5 bases between. Germline CDR1 reads SGHVS; CDR2 reads FNYEAQ. CDR3 length equals 12 residues.